This T cell receptor (beta chain) was found in a study of T cell changes during pregnancy in multiple sclerosis. The method was immunoSEQ multiplex PCR; TCRdb's version includes in-frame clones alone and lacks a portion of them. The sample has approximately 18,000 clones, approximately 84% seen once. Trimming pared 0 bases from V and 8 bases from J, leaving 13 bases between. CDR3 length: 14 residues. Looked up from germline, CDR1 is SEHNR and CDR2 is FQNEAQ (reference sequence). The rearrangement joins TRBV7-9 to TRBJ1-2; no clear D gene. The TCR originated in a female donor in good health, enrolled as a control in a pregnancy study. The sample in question was CD8+ T cells from peripheral blood mononuclear cells, obtained in the second trimester of pregnancy. DNA of the CDR3: TGTGCCAGCAGCTTAGCCCCACAACCAGGAGGCTACACCTTC. It is translated as CASSLAPQPGGYTF. The whole variable domain, remainder taken from reference TRBV7-9 and TRBJ1-2, is DTGVSQNPRHKITKRGQNVTFRCDPISEHNRLYWYRQTLGQGPEFLTYFQNEAQLEKSRLLSDRFSAERPKGSFSTLEIQRTEQGDSAMYLCASSLAPQPGGYTFGSGTRLTVV.